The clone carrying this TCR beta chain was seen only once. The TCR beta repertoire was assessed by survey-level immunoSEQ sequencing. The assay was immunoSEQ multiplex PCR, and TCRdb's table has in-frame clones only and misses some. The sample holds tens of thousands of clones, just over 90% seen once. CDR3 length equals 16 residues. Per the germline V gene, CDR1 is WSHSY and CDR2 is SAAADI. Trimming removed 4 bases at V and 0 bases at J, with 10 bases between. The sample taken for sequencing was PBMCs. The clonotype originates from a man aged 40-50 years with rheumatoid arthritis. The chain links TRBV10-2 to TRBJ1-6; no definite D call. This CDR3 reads CASSVRQASYNSPLHF. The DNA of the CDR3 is TGCGCCAGCAGTGTAAGACAAGCCTCCTATAATTCACCCCTCCACTTT.